This TCR beta chain was sequenced during a study of cytomegalovirus exposure and HLA in healthy donors. Whole-study findings and limits: Per a prior analysis, the majority of TCR beta V segments were productive roughly 87% or roughly 30% of the time. Through in vitro validation, a few CMV-associated chains were shown to be specific for CMV antigens. One variant, a missense change in DCLRE1C, was linked in a later analysis to TCR beta V- and J-gene trimming.

60 Vbeta and 13 Jbeta primers were used in PCR. Assay: immunoSEQ multiplex PCR; the TCRdb copy retains only in-frame clones and omits some. Here the sample table reports some 180,000 clones. A remark on this clone: Its antigen is not identified.

Material: PBMCs. This clonotype originated in a man aged 30 to 45 in good health and CMV-seronegative.

As DNA, the CDR3 is TGTGCCAGCAGCGGTAGACAGGGCGCGAACTACAATGAGCAGTTCTTC. It specifies CASSGRQGANYNEQFF. This chain connects TRBV13 to TRBJ2-1; 7 nucleotides align to TRBD1. The CDR3 has 16 amino acids. CDR1 PRHDT and CDR2 FYEKMQ come from the germline V gene (reference sequence). V was clipped by 5 bases and J by 3 bases; unmatched bases: 10.